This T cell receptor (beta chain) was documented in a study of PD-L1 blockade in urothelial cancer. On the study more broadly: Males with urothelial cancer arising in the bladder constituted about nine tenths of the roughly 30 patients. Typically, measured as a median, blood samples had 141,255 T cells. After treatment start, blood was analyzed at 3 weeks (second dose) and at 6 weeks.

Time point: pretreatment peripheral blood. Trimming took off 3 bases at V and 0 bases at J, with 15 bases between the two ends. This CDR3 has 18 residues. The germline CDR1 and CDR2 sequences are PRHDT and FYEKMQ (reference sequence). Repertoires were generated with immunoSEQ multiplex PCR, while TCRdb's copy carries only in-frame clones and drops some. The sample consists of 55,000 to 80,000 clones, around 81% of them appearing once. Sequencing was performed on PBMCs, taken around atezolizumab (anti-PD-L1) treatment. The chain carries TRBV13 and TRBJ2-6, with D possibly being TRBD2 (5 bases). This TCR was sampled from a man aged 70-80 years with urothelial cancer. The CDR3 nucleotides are TGTGCCAGCAGCTTGGTTCCGGGAACTTCCTCTGGGGCCAACGTCCTGACTTTC. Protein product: CASSLVPGTSSGANVLTF.